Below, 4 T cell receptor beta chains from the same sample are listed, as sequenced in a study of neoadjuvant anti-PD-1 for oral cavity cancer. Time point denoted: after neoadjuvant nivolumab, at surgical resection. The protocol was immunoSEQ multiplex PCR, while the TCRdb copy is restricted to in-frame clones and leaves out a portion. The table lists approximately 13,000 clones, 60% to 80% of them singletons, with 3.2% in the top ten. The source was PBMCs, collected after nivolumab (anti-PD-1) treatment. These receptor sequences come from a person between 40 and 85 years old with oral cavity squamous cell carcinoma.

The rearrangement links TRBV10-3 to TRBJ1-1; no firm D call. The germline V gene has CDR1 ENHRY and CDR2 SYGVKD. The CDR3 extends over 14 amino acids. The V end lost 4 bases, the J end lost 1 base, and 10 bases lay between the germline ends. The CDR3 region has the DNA TGTGCCATCAGTGGGGGTGCAGGGAACACTGAAGCTTTCTTT. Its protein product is CAISGGAGNTEAFF.

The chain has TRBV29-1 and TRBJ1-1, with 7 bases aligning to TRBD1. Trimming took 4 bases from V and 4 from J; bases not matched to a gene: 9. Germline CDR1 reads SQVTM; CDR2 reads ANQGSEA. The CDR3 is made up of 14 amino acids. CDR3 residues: CSVGGGAGGTEAFF. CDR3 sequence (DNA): TGCAGCGTTGGAGGTGGGGCAGGGGGCACTGAAGCTTTCTTT.

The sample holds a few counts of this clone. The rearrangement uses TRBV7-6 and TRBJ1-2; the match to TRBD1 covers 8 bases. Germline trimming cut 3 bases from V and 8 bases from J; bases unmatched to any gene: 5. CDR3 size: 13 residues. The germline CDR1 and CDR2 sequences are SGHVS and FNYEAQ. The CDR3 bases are TGTGCCAGCAGCTTGGACAGGGCAGAGGGCTACACCTTC. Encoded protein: CASSLDRAEGYTF.

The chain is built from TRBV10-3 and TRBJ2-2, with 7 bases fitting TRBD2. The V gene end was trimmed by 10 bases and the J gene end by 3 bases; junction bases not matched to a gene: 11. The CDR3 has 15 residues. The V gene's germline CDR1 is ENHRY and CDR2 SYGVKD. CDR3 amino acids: CASQTGTTYTGELFF. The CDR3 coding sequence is TGTGCCAGCCAGACCGGGACTACGTACACCGGGGAGCTGTTTTTT.